A selection of T cell receptor beta chains follows, all from one sample in a study of T cells in Graves' hyperthyroidism and ophthalmopathy. TCRdb fed the multiplex PCR reads into MiXCR, producing one record per CDR3 protein. The table records fewer than 900,000 distinct CDR3 sequences, approximately 19% of them present only once. Material for sequencing was blood. All receptors derive from a woman between 45 and 65 years old with Graves' hyperthyroidism that later progressed to Graves' ophthalmopathy. Both conserved end residues are part of each CDR3. Fields, in order: D gene, V gene, clone size, J gene, CDR3 protein, CDR3 DNA. D genes are given only for firm matches. Part of the rows lack a size; the others show once, few, many or a class for expanded clones.

-	TRBV9	-	TRBJ2-5	CASSVEPQETQYF	TGTGCCAGCAGCGTAGAGCCTCAAGAGACCCAGTACTTC
-	TRBV4-1	many	TRBJ1-5	CASSRTPLNSNQPQHF	TGCGCCAGCAGCCGGACACCCCTGAATAGCAATCAGCCCCAGCATTTT
-	TRBV5-5	many	TRBJ1-1	CASSSHQWGDTEAFF	TGTGCCAGCAGCTCACACCAATGGGGGGACACTGAAGCTTTCTTT
-	TRBV13	many	TRBJ2-1	CASSPLRGRNEQFF	TGTGCCAGCAGCCCTCTAAGGGGGAGGAATGAGCAGTTCTTC
-	TRBV20-1	few	TRBJ2-7	CSARDKEGLSSYEQYF	TGCAGTGCTAGAGATAAAGAGGGGCTAAGCTCCTACGAGCAGTACTTC
-	TRBV4-1	few	TRBJ2-3	CASSQVDMGPDTQYF	TGCGCCAGCAGCCAAGTTGATATGGGTCCGGATACGCAGTATTTT
-	TRBV20-1	-	TRBJ1-2	CSAKLRQDLYGYTF	TGCAGTGCTAAACTCAGACAGGACCTGTATGGCTACACCTTC
-	TRBV6-1	-	TRBJ1-4	CASSEGVGNEKLFF	TGTGCCAGCAGTGAAGGTGTCGGTAATGAAAAACTGTTTTTT
-	TRBV6-1	-	TRBJ1-2	CASSPEGTVGYTF	TGTGCCAGCAGTCCAGAGGGGACGGTGGGCTACACCTTC
TRBD2	TRBV20-1	-	TRBJ2-1	CSARLAGGTNEQFF	TGCAGTGCTCGCCTAGCGGGGGGTACGAATGAGCAGTTCTTC
TRBD1	TRBV20-1	-	TRBJ1-5	CSGGTGEYQPQHF	TGCAGTGGGGGGACAGGGGAATATCAGCCCCAGCATTTT
-	TRBV18	many	TRBJ2-5	CASSPIRGEETQYF	TGTGCCAGCTCACCGATCAGGGGGGAAGAGACCCAGTACTTC
-	TRBV9	many	TRBJ1-6	CASSVGGLGSPLHF	TGTGCCAGCAGCGTAGGGGGGTTAGGATCACCCCTCCACTTT